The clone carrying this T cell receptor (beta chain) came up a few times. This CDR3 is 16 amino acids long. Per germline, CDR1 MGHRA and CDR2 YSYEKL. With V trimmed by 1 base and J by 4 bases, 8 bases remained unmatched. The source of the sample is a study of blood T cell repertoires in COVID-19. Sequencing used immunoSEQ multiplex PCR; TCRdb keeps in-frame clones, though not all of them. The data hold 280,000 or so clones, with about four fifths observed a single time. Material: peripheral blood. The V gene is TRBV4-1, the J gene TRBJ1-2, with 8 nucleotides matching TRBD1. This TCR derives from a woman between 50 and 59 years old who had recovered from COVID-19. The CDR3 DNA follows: TGCGCCAGCAGCCAAGCGACCGTTCAGGGGGCCTATGGCTACACCTTC. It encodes CASSQATVQGAYGYTF.